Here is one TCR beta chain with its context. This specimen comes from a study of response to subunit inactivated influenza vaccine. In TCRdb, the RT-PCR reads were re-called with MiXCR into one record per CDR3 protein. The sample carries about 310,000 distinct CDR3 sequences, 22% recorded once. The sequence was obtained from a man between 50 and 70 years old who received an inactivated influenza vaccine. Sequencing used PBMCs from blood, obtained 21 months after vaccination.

CDR3 nucleotide sequence: TGTGCCAGCAGCCTTTTGGGACAGGGCGTGTTTTACGAGCAGTACTTC. Residues: CASSLLGQGVFYEQYF. The chain carries TRBV12-3 or TRBV12-4 and TRBJ2-7; 9 positions agree with TRBD1. V was pared by 6 bases and J by 4 bases, with 13 bases of the junction left unmatched. The CDR3 totals 16 residues.